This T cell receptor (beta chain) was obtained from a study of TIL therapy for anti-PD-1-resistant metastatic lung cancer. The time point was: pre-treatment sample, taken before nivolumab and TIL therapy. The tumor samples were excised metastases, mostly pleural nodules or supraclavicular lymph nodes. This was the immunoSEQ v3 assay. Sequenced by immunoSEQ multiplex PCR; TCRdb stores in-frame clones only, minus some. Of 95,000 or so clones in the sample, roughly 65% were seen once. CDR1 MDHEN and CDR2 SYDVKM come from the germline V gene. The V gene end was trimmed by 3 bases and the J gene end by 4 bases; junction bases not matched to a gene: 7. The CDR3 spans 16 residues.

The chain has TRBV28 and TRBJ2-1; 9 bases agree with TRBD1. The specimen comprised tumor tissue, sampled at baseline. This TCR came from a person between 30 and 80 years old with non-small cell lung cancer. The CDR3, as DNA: TGTGCCAGCAGTTTTCCGGGACAGGGCCTTTACAATGAGCAGTTCTTC. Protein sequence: CASSFPGQGLYNEQFF.